Shown below are 31 T cell receptor beta chains from a single sample sequenced in a study of shared clonotypes between healthy human individuals. The table came from immunoSEQ multiplex PCR; TCRdb's copy has only in-frame clones and leaves some out. Of fewer than 850,000 clones listed, 90% to 97% are singletons. CD45RO-negative, CCR7-positively selected cells formed the naive CD8 fraction, excluding terminally differentiated effector memory CD45RA+ cells. Specimen: naive CD8+ T cells sorted from blood. These receptors all stem from a man aged 30 to 45 in good health.

The V gene is TRBV19, the J gene TRBJ2-7; no definite D call. Germline V gives CDR1 LNHDA, CDR2 SQIVND (reference sequence). Trimming shortened V by 1 base and J by 4 bases, and 8 bases separated the two germline ends. This CDR3 comprises 13 residues. CDR3 residues: CASSIGKAYEQYF. CDR3 bases: TGTGCCAGTAGTATAGGGAAGGCTTACGAGCAGTACTTC. Variable domain in full (rest from reference TRBV19 and TRBJ2-7): DGGITQSPKYLFRKEGQNVTLSCEQNLNHDAMYWYRQDPGQGLRLIYYSQIVNDFQKGDIAEGYSVSREKKESFPLTVTSAQKNPTAFYLCASSIGKAYEQYFGPGTRLTVT.

The chain uses TRBV27 and TRBJ2-5; maybe TRBD2 (6 bases). Germline loops: CDR1 MNHEY, CDR2 SMNVEV (reference sequence). The V end was cut by 8 bases, the J end by 6 bases, with 19 bases between. The CDR3 extends over 14 amino acids. CDR3 loop: CASVAPGSMKTQYF. The CDR3 DNA sequence: TGTGCCAGCGTAGCCCCCGGGAGCATGAAGACCCAGTACTTC.

The gene calls are TRBV7-9 and TRBJ1-5; D ambiguous. V was trimmed by 0 bases and J by 4 bases, leaving 10 bases between them. Germline CDR1 and CDR2: SEHNR and FQNEAQ (reference sequence). This CDR3 is built from 15 residues. This chain's CDR3 is CASSLADGWNQPQHF. The DNA for the CDR3 is TGTGCCAGCAGCTTAGCGGACGGTTGGAATCAGCCCCAGCATTTT. Supplemented by reference TRBV7-9 and TRBJ1-5, the full variable domain reads DTGVSQNPRHKITKRGQNVTFRCDPISEHNRLYWYRQTLGQGPEFLTYFQNEAQLEKSRLLSDRFSAERPKGSFSTLEIQRTEQGDSAMYLCASSLADGWNQPQHFGDGTRLSIL.

The V and J genes are TRBV5-4 and TRBJ1-2; perhaps TRBD1 as D (5 bases). V lost 0 bases and J 6 bases, leaving 15 bases between the germline ends. There are 15 residues in the CDR3. The germline gives CDR1 SGHNT, CDR2 YYREEE (reference sequence). The CDR3 loop is CASSLAITGPDGYTF. The CDR3 coding sequence is TGTGCCAGCAGCTTGGCCATTACAGGTCCGGATGGCTACACCTTC.

This chain uses TRBV6-5 with TRBJ1-2, with a weak D call TRBD1 (6 bases). Germline V gene data show CDR1 as MNHEY and CDR2 as SVGAGI. The germline V and J ends were trimmed by 5 bases and 3 bases, with 13 bases remaining between them. The CDR3 runs 14 residues. This CDR3 reads CASSTGSYDYGYTF. The CDR3 DNA follows: TGTGCCAGCAGTACAGGGTCGTACGACTATGGCTACACCTTC.

V usage is TRBV6-5 and J usage is TRBJ2-7, with 8 positions matching TRBD1. Trimming removed 6 bases from V and 0 bases from J; junction bases left unmatched: 4. Germline lookup yields CDR1 MNHEY and CDR2 SVGAGI. CDR3 length equals 14 residues. CDR3 DNA sequence: TGTGCCAGCAGCCCGGGACAGGCCTCCTACGAGCAGTACTTC. Translated, it gives CASSPGQASYEQYF.

V usage is TRBV5-6 and J usage is TRBJ2-7; a weak D match, TRBD1 (6 bases). The germline V gene encodes CDR1 SGHDT and CDR2 YYEEEE. Trimming left V 0 bases short and J 4 bases short, with 8 bases between. The CDR3 contains 13 residues. This CDR3 is CASSLAQGYEQYF. Here the CDR3 DNA reads TGTGCCAGCAGCTTGGCCCAGGGGTACGAGCAGTACTTC.

The chain has TRBV18 and TRBJ2-7; D unresolved. Per the germline V gene, CDR1 is KGHSH and CDR2 is LQKENI. Trimming cost V 2 bases and J 3 bases, with 5 bases left between them. The CDR3 is made up of 12 amino acids. CDR3 sequence (DNA): TGTGCCAGCTCACCAGCGGACTACGAGCAGTACTTC. Protein: CASSPADYEQYF.

In its sample, this clone was seen once. The chain has TRBV28 and TRBJ2-3; 12 positions agree with TRBD2. V shed 3 bases, J shed 1 base, and the junction held 17 bases outside the gene matches. This CDR3 has 21 residues. Germline assignment: CDR1 MDHEN and CDR2 SYDVKM. The CDR3 bases are TGTGCCAGCAGTTTCAGGGGGGAGCGGACTAGCGGGACCTATGGCACAGATACGCAGTATTTT. It translates to CASSFRGERTSGTYGTDTQYF.

This clone was observed once. This CDR3 is also generated by other DNA sequences in the sample. The chain couples TRBV20-1 to TRBJ2-7; D possibly corresponds to TRBD2 (5 bases). The CDR3 spans 11 residues. Trimming removed 6 bases at V and 3 bases at J, with 9 bases between. Germline V gene sequence: CDR1 DFQATT, CDR2 SNEGSKA (reference sequence). CDR3 region: CSASRGYEQYF. The CDR3 DNA is TGCAGTGCCTCCCGGGGCTACGAGCAGTACTTC.

The chain carries TRBV29-1 and TRBJ2-7, with TRBD1 matching 7 bases. The CDR3 contains 14 residues. V was clipped by 6 bases and J by 2 bases; unmatched bases: 10. Germline CDR1 SQVTM, CDR2 ANQGSEA. CDR3 nucleotide sequence: TGCAGCGTGCCTAACCCCGGGACAGCCTACGAGCAGTACTTC. Encoded protein: CSVPNPGTAYEQYF.

The rearrangement uses TRBV10-2 and TRBJ2-7; tentative D call: TRBD1 (6 bases). Deletions cut 3 bases from V and 0 bases from J, with 12 bases between. The CDR3 length is 15 residues. CDR1 and CDR2 (germline): WSHSY, SAAADI. The CDR3 nucleotides read TGCGCCAGCAGTGAATGGGGGCCGGGCTCCTACGAGCAGTACTTC. This encodes CASSEWGPGSYEQYF.

The chain couples TRBV7-8 to TRBJ2-7; D uncertain. Per the germline V gene, CDR1 is SGHVS and CDR2 is FQNEAQ. This CDR3 has 16 residues. V shed 2 bases and J shed 0 bases, with 14 bases lying between them. CDR3 DNA sequence: TGTGCCAGCAGCTTACGGATGGCGGAGAGCTCCTACGAGCAGTACTTC. As protein: CASSLRMAESSYEQYF.

The genes are TRBV9 and TRBJ2-6; a weak D match, TRBD2 (6 bases). The V end lost 0 bases, the J end lost 2 bases, and 21 bases lay between the germline ends. The CDR3 covers 20 residues. The germline V gene encodes CDR1 SGDLS and CDR2 YYNGEE. This chain's CDR3 is CASSVVGVEDYHPGANVLTF. The CDR3 DNA reads TGTGCCAGCAGCGTAGTAGGTGTGGAGGACTACCATCCTGGGGCCAACGTCCTGACTTTC.

This CDR3 is CASSPRSGGRIQETQYF. CDR3 in DNA: TGTGCCAGCAGCCCCCGGTCGGGCGGGAGGATTCAAGAGACCCAGTACTTC. The V and J genes are TRBV27 and TRBJ2-5; 8 bases fit TRBD2. This CDR3 comprises 17 residues. Germline CDR1 is MNHEY and CDR2 is SMNVEV (reference sequence). After removal of 6 bases from V and 2 bases from J, the junction contained 14 bases not matched to a gene.

The chain uses TRBV6-5 and TRBJ2-7; a possible D gene is TRBD1 (5 bases). V shed 4 bases and J shed 7 bases, with 8 bases lying between them. Germline V CDR1 and CDR2: MNHEY, SVGAGI. The CDR3 spans 11 residues. CDR3 region: CASSSRTEQYF. The CDR3 bases are TGTGCCAGCAGTTCCCGGACAGAGCAGTACTTC.

This clone was counted once. The V gene is TRBV6-5, the J gene TRBJ1-1; a possible D gene is TRBD1 (5 bases). The CDR3 length is 14 residues. The V and J ends lost 5 bases and 5 bases respectively, with 15 bases between them. The germline V gene encodes CDR1 MNHEY and CDR2 SVGAGI. CDR3 sequence (DNA): TGTGCCAGCAGTCTCCAAGGGACGGGAACTGAAGCTTTCTTT. It specifies CASSLQGTGTEAFF.

The chain couples TRBV30 to TRBJ2-1, with 10 bases matching TRBD2. This CDR3 has 17 amino acids. Germline V gene lookup returns CDR1 GTSNPN and CDR2 SVGIG (reference sequence). The junction had 10 bases not matched to a gene; V was cut back by 2 bases and J by 3 bases. The chain's CDR3 is CAWSPTGGLANYNEQFF. The CDR3 coding sequence is TGTGCCTGGAGTCCAACGGGGGGACTAGCGAACTACAATGAGCAGTTCTTC.

The DNA of the CDR3 is TGTGCCAGCGTCGGCCTTCAAGAGACCCAGTACTTC. It is translated as CASVGLQETQYF. V usage is TRBV25-1 and J usage is TRBJ2-5; D not certain. The CDR3 covers 12 residues. V lost 8 bases to trimming and J lost 2 bases, with 9 bases between them. The germline V gene encodes CDR1 MGHDK and CDR2 SYGVNS.

CDR3 sequence: CSVLLRGYEQYF. Written as DNA, the CDR3 is TGCAGCGTTTTGCTCAGGGGCTACGAGCAGTACTTC. The rearrangement links TRBV29-1 to TRBJ2-7; a weak D match, TRBD1 (6 bases). The CDR3 loop spans 12 amino acids. Germline values: CDR1 SQVTM, CDR2 ANQGSEA. The V gene lost 5 bases and the J gene lost 3 bases, with 11 bases spanning the gap.

The chain recombines TRBV7-9 with TRBJ2-7; 12 positions agree with TRBD2. Unmatched junction bases numbered 17, after V lost 5 bases and J lost 9 bases. From germline, CDR1 is SEHNR and CDR2 FQNEAQ (reference sequence). CDR3 length equals 17 residues. For the CDR3, the DNA is TGTGCCAGCAGCCCAACCACGCGGACTAGCGGGATGTTCTGGCAGTACTTC. Protein sequence: CASSPTTRTSGMFWQYF.

The chain links TRBV5-1 to TRBJ2-7; a weak D match, TRBD2 (5 bases). The V and J ends lost 4 bases and 0 bases respectively, with 11 bases between them. This CDR3 comprises 14 residues. Germline-derived CDR1 and CDR2 are SGHRS and YFSETQ. In nucleotides, the CDR3 is TGCGCCAGCAGCCCCCTCGCGGGCTCCTACGAGCAGTACTTC. Encoded protein: CASSPLAGSYEQYF.

V and J are TRBV4-1 and TRBJ2-5; 8 bases are a match to TRBD1. Germline CDR1 MGHRA, CDR2 YSYEKL. V was clipped by 2 bases and J by 3 bases; unmatched bases: 2. The CDR3 loop spans 14 amino acids. The CDR3 reads CASSQLTGEETQYF. The CDR3 DNA reads TGCGCCAGCAGCCAACTGACAGGGGAAGAGACCCAGTACTTC.

For the CDR3, the DNA is TGTGCCAGCAGCCCGGTAGCGGACTCCTACAATGAGCAGTTCTTC. It specifies CASSPVADSYNEQFF. The V gene is TRBV7-6, the J gene TRBJ2-1; D possibly corresponds to TRBD2 (6 bases). V was trimmed by 5 bases and J by 0 bases, leaving 11 bases between them. The germline V gene encodes CDR1 SGHVS and CDR2 FNYEAQ. The CDR3 has 15 amino acids. The full variable domain, in which reference TRBV7-6 and TRBJ2-1 provide the parts outside the CDR3, is GAGVSQSPRYKVTKRGQDVALRCDPISGHVSLYWYRQALGQGPEFLTYFNYEAQQDKSGLPNDRFSAERPEGSISTLTIQRTEQRDSAMYRCASSPVADSYNEQFFGPGTRLTVL.

The chain combines TRBV10-2 with TRBJ2-5; D remains unclear. V lost 3 bases, J lost 0 bases, and 8 bases lay in between. This CDR3 spans 14 amino acids. CDR1 and CDR2 (germline): WSHSY, SAAADI. The CDR3 nucleotides are TGCGCCAGCAGTGATTACGAAGACCAAGAGACCCAGTACTTC. Protein product: CASSDYEDQETQYF.

V gene TRBV7-6 combines with J gene TRBJ2-2; 7 bases fit TRBD1. In germline, CDR1 is SGHVS, CDR2 FNYEAQ. The length of the CDR3 is 18 residues. The trim removed 5 bases at V and 8 bases at J, leaving 20 bases unmatched. CDR3 DNA: TGTGCCAGCAGCCACCCAACCGGCGCAGGGGGAATTTGGGGGGAGCTGTTTTTT. Protein: CASSHPTGAGGIWGELFF. The full variable domain, its missing parts supplied by reference TRBV7-6 and TRBJ2-2, is GAGVSQSPRYKVTKRGQDVALRCDPISGHVSLYWYRQALGQGPEFLTYFNYEAQQDKSGLPNDRFSAERPEGSISTLTIQRTEQRDSAMYRCASSHPTGAGGIWGELFFGEGSRLTVL.

The rearrangement uses TRBV27 and TRBJ2-7, with unresolved D. The CDR3 spans 14 residues. Trimming cost V 2 bases and J 0 bases, with 8 bases left between them. The germline V gene encodes CDR1 MNHEY and CDR2 SMNVEV (reference sequence). The CDR3 coding sequence is TGTGCCAGCAGTTTAGCGCCAAGCTCCTACGAGCAGTACTTC. This translates into CASSLAPSSYEQYF.

CDR3 amino acids: CASTLSVDEQYF. The CDR3, as DNA: TGCGCCAGCACTCTGTCTGTTGATGAGCAGTACTTC. The chain combines TRBV10-2 with TRBJ2-7, with D unresolved. This CDR3 has 12 residues. V was cut by 7 bases and J by 7 bases, with 14 bases left in between. CDR1 is WSHSY, CDR2 SAAADI, per germline.

V gene TRBV27 combines with J gene TRBJ2-1; weak D call: TRBD1 (6 bases). Per germline, CDR1 MNHEY and CDR2 SMNVEV (reference sequence). The length of the CDR3 is 14 residues. Between the trimmed V and J ends, which lost 3 bases and 2 bases, there was a span of 8 bases. In DNA form, the CDR3 reads TGTGCCAGCAGTTTTGGGGACACCTACAATGAGCAGTTCTTC. Protein product: CASSFGDTYNEQFF.

The chain employs TRBV10-3 and TRBJ2-1, with 9 bases fitting TRBD2. The germline gives CDR1 ENHRY, CDR2 SYGVKD. The V gene end was trimmed by 6 bases and the J gene end by 10 bases; junction bases not matched to a gene: 4. The CDR3 length is 12 residues. The CDR3: CAIRETSGEQFF. CDR3 sequence (DNA): TGTGCCATCAGGGAGACTAGCGGCGAGCAGTTCTTC.

This chain uses TRBV9 with TRBJ2-3; 8 nucleotides agree with TRBD2. Per germline, CDR1 SGDLS and CDR2 YYNGEE. The CDR3 extends over 16 amino acids. V lost 4 bases to trimming and J lost 5 bases; unmatched junction nucleotides: 12. CDR3 region: CASSSEGGRWVDTQYF. The CDR3, as DNA: TGTGCCAGCAGCTCGGAGGGCGGGAGGTGGGTAGATACGCAGTATTTT.